Presented here are 21 T cell receptor beta chains from one specimen sequenced in a study of shared clonotypes between healthy human individuals. Method: immunoSEQ multiplex PCR; TCRdb's copy keeps in-frame clones and lacks some. The sample records more than 2 million clones, under 97% being singletons. Sequencing was done on a sample of naive CD4+ T cells sorted from blood. Stated subset: CD45RA+ positively selected. These receptors came from a young man in good health.

The rearrangement links TRBV2 to TRBJ1-5; TRBD1 matches 9 bases. The germline V gene encodes CDR1 SNHLY and CDR2 FYNNEI. The V segment lost 3 bases and the J segment 0 bases; nucleotides outside the gene matches: 3. CDR3 size: 16 residues. The CDR3 nucleotides are TGTGCCAGCAGTGACGACAGGGGGTATAGCAATCAGCCCCAGCATTTT. This sequence encodes CASSDDRGYSNQPQHF. Combining the CDR3 with reference TRBV2 and TRBJ1-5 gives the whole variable domain EPEVTQTPSHQVTQMGQEVILRCVPISNHLYFYWYRQILGQKVEFLVSFYNNEISEKSEIFDDQFSVERPDGSNFTLKIRSTKLEDSAMYFCASSDDRGYSNQPQHFGDGTRLSIL.

The chain combines TRBV13 with TRBJ1-1, with D perhaps TRBD1 (6 bases). This CDR3 is 15 amino acids long. V was shortened by 6 bases and J by 0 bases, with 14 bases between the two germline ends. Germline assignment: CDR1 PRHDT and CDR2 FYEKMQ (reference sequence). The CDR3, as DNA: TGTGCCAGCAGTTTTTCGGACAGAATGAACACTGAAGCTTTCTTT. It yields the protein CASSFSDRMNTEAFF. Based on the CDR3 plus reference TRBV13 and TRBJ1-1, the full variable domain is AAGVIQSPRHLIKEKRETATLKCYPIPRHDTVYWYQQGPGQDPQFLISFYEKMQSDKGSIPDRFSAQQFSDYHSELNMSSLELGDSALYFCASSFSDRMNTEAFFGQGTRLTVV.

The V gene is TRBV4-2, the J gene TRBJ2-7; 10 bases match TRBD1. This CDR3 is 15 amino acids long. V shed 4 bases and J 7 bases; nucleotides not matched to a gene: 10. The germline gives CDR1 LGHNA, CDR2 YNFKEQ. The CDR3 region is CASSRDPGQGWEQYF. CDR3 sequence (DNA): TGTGCCAGCAGCCGAGACCCGGGACAGGGGTGGGAGCAGTACTTC.

This clone was observed a handful of times. Other DNA sequences within the sample encode an identical CDR3. This chain links TRBV20-1 with TRBJ2-5; D not certain. Per germline, CDR1 DFQATT and CDR2 SNEGSKA (reference sequence). The germline V and J ends were trimmed by 1 base and 5 bases, with 5 bases remaining between them. This CDR3 region has 11 residues. The chain's CDR3 is CSARVSETQYF. CDR3 bases: TGCAGTGCTAGAGTATCGGAGACCCAGTACTTC.

The chain joins TRBV5-6 to TRBJ2-7; TRBD1 agrees at 7 bases. The ends lost 0 bases at V and 3 bases at J; junction bases unmatched: 3. CDR1 is SGHDT, CDR2 YYEEEE, per germline. CDR3 length: 14 residues. The chain's CDR3 is CASSLEPGGYEQYF. The CDR3 DNA is TGTGCCAGCAGCTTGGAGCCAGGGGGCTACGAGCAGTACTTC.

This clone came up once. Within the sample, other DNA sequences also encode this same CDR3. V usage is TRBV30 and J usage is TRBJ1-4; 9 nucleotides align to TRBD1. The germline CDR1 and CDR2 sequences are GTSNPN and SVGIG (reference sequence). J was trimmed by 2 bases and V by 7 bases; bases with no gene match: 2. CDR3 length equals 13 residues. Here the CDR3 DNA reads TGTGCCTCCGACAGGGGGACTAATGAAAAACTGTTTTTT. Translating gives CASDRGTNEKLFF.

V gene TRBV5-1 combines with J gene TRBJ2-1; 8 bases agree with TRBD1. CDR1 is SGHRS, CDR2 YFSETQ, per germline. Unmatched junction bases numbered 13, after V lost 4 bases and J lost 7 bases. The CDR3 length is 16 residues. CDR3: CASSPRSGGQGNEQFF. The CDR3 coding sequence is TGCGCCAGCAGCCCTCGGTCAGGGGGCCAGGGAAATGAGCAGTTCTTC.

The chain combines TRBV6-5 with TRBJ2-6; 7 nucleotides line up with TRBD1. Losses at the gene ends were 2 bases for V and 15 bases for J; bases not matched to a gene: 13. There are 15 residues in the CDR3. Germline-derived CDR1 and CDR2 are MNHEY and SVGAGI. In nucleotides, the CDR3 is TGTGCCAGCAGTTACCAGTACAGGGGAAAGTTTGGCCTGACTTTC. It specifies CASSYQYRGKFGLTF.

The chain carries TRBV5-1 and TRBJ2-7, with 10 bases identical to TRBD1. The CDR3 totals 16 residues. The germline V gene encodes CDR1 SGHRS and CDR2 YFSETQ. With 3 bases clipped from V and 2 bases from J, the junction kept 8 bases outside the gene matches. CDR3 DNA sequence: TGCGCCAGCAGCTGGGGGGCGACAGGGGGCCCCTACGAGCAGTACTTC. Translation gives CASSWGATGGPYEQYF.

This rearrangement joins TRBV11-2 to TRBJ1-2; D gene ambiguous. From germline, CDR1 is SGHAT and CDR2 FQNNGV. This CDR3 is 13 amino acids long. With 4 bases removed from V and 6 bases from J, the gap between germline ends came to 12 bases. CDR3 DNA: TGTGCCAGCAGCTCAAGCCGGGATAATGGCTACACCTTC. It specifies CASSSSRDNGYTF.

This chain connects TRBV30 to TRBJ1-3, with D unresolved. In germline, CDR1 is GTSNPN, CDR2 SVGIG (reference sequence). The CDR3 is 13 residues long. V dropped 6 bases and J dropped 0 bases, with 9 bases sitting between them. This CDR3 is CACRLSSGNTIYF. As DNA, the CDR3 is TGTGCCTGTAGACTCAGCTCTGGAAACACCATATATTTT.

The chain is built from TRBV7-9 and TRBJ1-5; D remains unclear. Deletions cut 4 bases from V and 2 bases from J, with 12 bases between. The CDR3 loop spans 15 amino acids. Germline assignment: CDR1 SEHNR and CDR2 FQNEAQ (reference sequence). CDR3 protein: CASSSLPLGNQPQHF. Written as DNA, the CDR3 is TGTGCCAGCAGCTCCCTGCCACTAGGCAATCAGCCCCAGCATTTT. Filled out from reference TRBV7-9 and TRBJ1-5, the complete variable domain reads DTGVSQNPRHKITKRGQNVTFRCDPISEHNRLYWYRQTLGQGPEFLTYFQNEAQLEKSRLLSDRFSAERPKGSFSTLEIQRTEQGDSAMYLCASSSLPLGNQPQHFGDGTRLSIL.

The gene calls are TRBV6-8 and TRBJ2-7, with 16 positions matching TRBD2. Germline CDR1 and CDR2: MNHGY and SAAAGT. V gave up 1 base and J gave up 3 bases; unmatched junction bases: 12. The CDR3 extends over 20 amino acids. CDR3 region: CASSYCEPGLAGGLGYEQYF. The DNA for the CDR3 is TGTGCCAGCAGTTACTGCGAGCCGGGACTAGCGGGAGGGTTAGGCTACGAGCAGTACTTC.

The chain has TRBV6-5 and TRBJ2-1; perhaps TRBD2 as D (5 bases). Germline V gene sequence: CDR1 MNHEY, CDR2 SVGAGI. The CDR3 is 13 amino acids. V dropped 6 bases and J dropped 8 bases, with 14 bases sitting between them. The DNA for the CDR3 is TGTGCCAGCAGGGGCACGGCGAGGGATGAGCAGTTCTTC. Residues: CASRGTARDEQFF.

This chain uses TRBV6-6 with TRBJ2-3; D unclear. Trimming pared 10 bases from V and 4 bases from J, leaving 18 bases between. The CDR3 extends over 14 amino acids. Germline V gives CDR1 MNHNY, CDR2 SVGAGI (reference sequence). In nucleotides, the CDR3 is TGTGCCACAGAGCTTGTCCCATCCGCAGATACGCAGTATTTT. Translation: CATELVPSADTQYF.

This clone was seen a handful of times. Other DNA sequences from this sample encode an identical CDR3 as well. V gene TRBV6-5 combines with J gene TRBJ1-3, with D unresolved. Germline-derived CDR1 and CDR2 are MNHEY and SVGAGI. The CDR3 contains 13 residues. The V gene lost 5 bases and the J gene lost 0 bases, with 5 bases spanning the gap. The CDR3 region has the DNA TGTGCCAGCAGTCAAACCTCTGGAAACACCATATATTTT. It codes for CASSQTSGNTIYF.

J is TRBJ2-5 and V is TRBV5-1, with 9 bases identical to TRBD1. The junction had 10 bases not matched to a gene; V was cut back by 3 bases and J by 4 bases. The CDR3 consists of 16 residues. Germline assignment: CDR1 SGHRS and CDR2 YFSETQ. The DNA for the CDR3 is TGCGCCAGCAGCTCTGGTGGGACAGGGCTGGGAGAGACCCAGTACTTC. Translation gives CASSSGGTGLGETQYF. The whole variable domain, filled in from reference TRBV5-1 and TRBJ2-5, reads KAGVTQTPRYLIKTRGQQVTLSCSPISGHRSVSWYQQTPGQGLQFLFEYFSETQRNKGNFPGRFSGRQFSNSRSEMNVSTLELGDSALYLCASSSGGTGLGETQYFGPGTRLLVL.

The sample holds a few counts of this clone. The chain uses TRBV7-9 and TRBJ1-6; 7 nucleotides agree with TRBD1. The V gene's germline CDR1 is SEHNR and CDR2 FQNEAQ (reference sequence). J gave up 5 bases and V 2 bases, and 6 bases lay outside the gene matches. The CDR3 consists of 16 residues. CDR3 sequence (DNA): TGTGCCAGCAGCTTATCCTGGGACAGTAATAATTCACCCCTCCACTTT. This codes for CASSLSWDSNNSPLHF.

V is TRBV19 and J is TRBJ2-7, with D unclear. The CDR3 is 13 amino acids. V shed 5 bases and J shed 4 bases, with 12 bases lying between them. The germline gives CDR1 LNHDA, CDR2 SQIVND (reference sequence). CDR3 sequence reads: CASSLLPKYEQYF. Here the CDR3 DNA reads TGTGCCAGTAGTTTGCTACCCAAGTACGAGCAGTACTTC. Full variable domain (outside the CDR3, taken from reference TRBV19 and TRBJ2-7): DGGITQSPKYLFRKEGQNVTLSCEQNLNHDAMYWYRQDPGQGLRLIYYSQIVNDFQKGDIAEGYSVSREKKESFPLTVTSAQKNPTAFYLCASSLLPKYEQYFGPGTRLTVT.

The chain employs TRBV28 and TRBJ2-5; TRBD1 or TRBD2 may be the D gene (5 bases each). Per the germline V gene, CDR1 is MDHEN and CDR2 is SYDVKM. Between the trimmed V and J ends, which lost 6 bases and 2 bases, there was a span of 10 bases. This CDR3 contains 13 residues. The CDR3 nucleotides read TGTGCCAGCAGCCCGGGACGGCAAGAGACCCAGTACTTC. This encodes CASSPGRQETQYF.

The J gene is TRBJ2-1, the V gene TRBV27, with D hard to call. V gave up 3 bases and J gave up 9 bases, with 6 bases separating them. This CDR3 has 11 amino acids. Germline V gene lookup returns CDR1 MNHEY and CDR2 SMNVEV (reference sequence). DNA of the CDR3: TGTGCCAGCAGTTTTTCTAGTGAGCAGTTCTTC. It specifies CASSFSSEQFF.